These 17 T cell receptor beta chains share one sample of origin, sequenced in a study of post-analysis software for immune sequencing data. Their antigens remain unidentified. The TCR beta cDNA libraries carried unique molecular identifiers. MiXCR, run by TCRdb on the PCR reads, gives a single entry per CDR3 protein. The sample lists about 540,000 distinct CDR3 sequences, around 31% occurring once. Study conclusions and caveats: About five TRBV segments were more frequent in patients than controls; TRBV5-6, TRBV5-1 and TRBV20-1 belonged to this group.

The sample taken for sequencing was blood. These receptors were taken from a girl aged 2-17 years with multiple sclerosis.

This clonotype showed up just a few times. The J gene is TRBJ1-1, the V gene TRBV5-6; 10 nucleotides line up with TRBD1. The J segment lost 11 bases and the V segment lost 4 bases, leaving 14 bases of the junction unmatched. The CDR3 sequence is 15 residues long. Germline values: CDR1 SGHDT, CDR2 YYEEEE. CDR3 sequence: CASSGWTGGTVGAFF. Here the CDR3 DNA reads TGTGCCAGCAGCGGCTGGACAGGGGGGACCGTGGGCGCTTTCTTT.

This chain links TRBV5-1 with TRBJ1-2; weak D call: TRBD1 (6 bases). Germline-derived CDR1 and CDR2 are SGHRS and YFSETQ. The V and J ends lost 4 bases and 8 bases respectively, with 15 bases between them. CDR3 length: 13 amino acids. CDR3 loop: CASSQDRVEGYTF. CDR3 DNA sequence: TGCGCCAGCAGCCAGGACAGAGTGGAAGGCTACACCTTC.

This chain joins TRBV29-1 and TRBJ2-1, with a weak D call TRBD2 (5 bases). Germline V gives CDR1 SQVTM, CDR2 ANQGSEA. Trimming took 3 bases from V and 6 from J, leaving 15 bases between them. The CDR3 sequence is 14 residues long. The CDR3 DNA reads TGCAGCGTTGACGCCGGGGTAATCAGCAATGAGCAGTTCTTC. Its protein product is CSVDAGVISNEQFF.

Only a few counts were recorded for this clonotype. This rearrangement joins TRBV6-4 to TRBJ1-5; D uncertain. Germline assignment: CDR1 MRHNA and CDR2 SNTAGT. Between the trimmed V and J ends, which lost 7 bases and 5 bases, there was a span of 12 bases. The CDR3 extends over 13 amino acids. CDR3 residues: CASNPWGYQPQHF. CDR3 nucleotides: TGTGCCAGCAACCCGTGGGGTTATCAGCCCCAGCATTTT.

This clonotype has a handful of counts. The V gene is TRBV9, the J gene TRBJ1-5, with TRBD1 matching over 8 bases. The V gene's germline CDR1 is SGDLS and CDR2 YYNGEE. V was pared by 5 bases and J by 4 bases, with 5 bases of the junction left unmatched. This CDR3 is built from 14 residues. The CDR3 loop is CASSRTGLNQPQHF. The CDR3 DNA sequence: TGTGCCAGCAGTCGGACAGGGCTAAATCAGCCCCAGCATTTT.

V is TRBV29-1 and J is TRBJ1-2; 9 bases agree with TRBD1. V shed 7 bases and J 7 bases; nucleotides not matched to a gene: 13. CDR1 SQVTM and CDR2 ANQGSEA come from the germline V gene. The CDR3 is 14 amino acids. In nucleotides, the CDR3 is TGCAGCGCCGGCCGGGACAGGGTTAGTTCTGGCTACACCTTC. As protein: CSAGRDRVSSGYTF.

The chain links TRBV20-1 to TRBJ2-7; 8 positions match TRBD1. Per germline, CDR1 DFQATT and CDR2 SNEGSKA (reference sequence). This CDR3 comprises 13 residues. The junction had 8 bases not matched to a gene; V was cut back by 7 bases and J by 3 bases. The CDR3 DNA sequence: TGCAGTGTTCGCCGGGACAGGCTCTACGAGCAGTACTTC. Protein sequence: CSVRRDRLYEQYF.

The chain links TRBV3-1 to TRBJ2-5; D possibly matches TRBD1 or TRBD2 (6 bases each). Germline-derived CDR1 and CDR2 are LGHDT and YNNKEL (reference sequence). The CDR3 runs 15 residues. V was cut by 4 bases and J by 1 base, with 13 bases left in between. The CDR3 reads CASSPFGGIQETQYF. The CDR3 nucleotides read TGTGCCAGCAGCCCCTTCGGGGGCATCCAAGAGACCCAGTACTTC.

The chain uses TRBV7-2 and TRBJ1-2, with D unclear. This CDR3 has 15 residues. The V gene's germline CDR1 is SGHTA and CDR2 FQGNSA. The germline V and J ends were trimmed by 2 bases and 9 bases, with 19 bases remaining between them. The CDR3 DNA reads TGTGCCAGCAGCTTATGGCCGGACGCCCCTTCTCGCTACACCTTC. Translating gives CASSLWPDAPSRYTF.

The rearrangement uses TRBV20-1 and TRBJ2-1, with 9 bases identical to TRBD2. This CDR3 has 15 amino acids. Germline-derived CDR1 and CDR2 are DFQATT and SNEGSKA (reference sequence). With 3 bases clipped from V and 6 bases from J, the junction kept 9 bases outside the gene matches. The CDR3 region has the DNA TGCAGTGCTAGGGATAGCGGGGGAAGAGTCAATGAGCAGTTCTTC. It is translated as CSARDSGGRVNEQFF.

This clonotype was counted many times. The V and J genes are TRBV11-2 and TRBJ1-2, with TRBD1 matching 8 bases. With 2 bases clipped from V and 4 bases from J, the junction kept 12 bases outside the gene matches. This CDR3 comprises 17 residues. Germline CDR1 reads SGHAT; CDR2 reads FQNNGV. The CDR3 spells CASSLRGQGWSVYGYTF. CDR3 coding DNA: TGTGCCAGCAGCTTAAGAGGACAGGGTTGGTCTGTCTATGGCTACACCTTC.

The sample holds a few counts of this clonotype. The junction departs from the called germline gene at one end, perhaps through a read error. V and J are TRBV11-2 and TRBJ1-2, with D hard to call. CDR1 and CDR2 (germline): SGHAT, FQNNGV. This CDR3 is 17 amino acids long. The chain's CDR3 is CASSLMPGWEANYGYTF. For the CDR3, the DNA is TGTGCCAGCAGCTTAATGCCAGGATGGGAAGCTAACTATGGTTACACCTTC.

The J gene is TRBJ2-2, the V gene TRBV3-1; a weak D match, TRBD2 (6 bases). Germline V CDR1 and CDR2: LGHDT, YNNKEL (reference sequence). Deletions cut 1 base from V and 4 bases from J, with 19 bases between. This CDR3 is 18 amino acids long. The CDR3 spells CASSQVRTGGTATGELFF. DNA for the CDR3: TGTGCCAGCAGCCAAGTTCGAACCGGAGGGACCGCCACCGGGGAGCTGTTTTTT.

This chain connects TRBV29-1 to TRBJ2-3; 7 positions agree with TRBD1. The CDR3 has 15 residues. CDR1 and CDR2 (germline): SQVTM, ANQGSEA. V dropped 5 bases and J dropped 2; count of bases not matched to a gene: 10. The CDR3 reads CSVQGTAQTTDTQYF. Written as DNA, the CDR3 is TGCAGCGTTCAAGGGACAGCCCAAACCACAGATACGCAGTATTTT.

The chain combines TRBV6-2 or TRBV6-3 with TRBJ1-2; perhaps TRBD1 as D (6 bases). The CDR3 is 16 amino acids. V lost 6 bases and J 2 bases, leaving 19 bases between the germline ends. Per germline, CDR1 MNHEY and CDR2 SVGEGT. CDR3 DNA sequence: TGTGCCAGCAGCTTACTGCAGGGGTCAGGAAACTATGGCTACACCTTC. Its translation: CASSLLQGSGNYGYTF.

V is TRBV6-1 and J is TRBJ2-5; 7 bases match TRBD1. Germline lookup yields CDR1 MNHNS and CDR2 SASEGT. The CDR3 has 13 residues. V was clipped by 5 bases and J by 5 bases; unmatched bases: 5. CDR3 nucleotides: TGTGCCAGCAGTAAAGGACAGGTTGAGACCCAGTACTTC. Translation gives CASSKGQVETQYF.

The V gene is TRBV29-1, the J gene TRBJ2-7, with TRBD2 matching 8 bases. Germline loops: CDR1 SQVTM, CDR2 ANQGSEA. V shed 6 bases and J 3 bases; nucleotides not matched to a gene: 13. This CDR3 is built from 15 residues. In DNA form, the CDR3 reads TGCAGCGTCGGGAGGGCGGGGGGTCGAGGCTACGAGCAGTACTTC. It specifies CSVGRAGGRGYEQYF.